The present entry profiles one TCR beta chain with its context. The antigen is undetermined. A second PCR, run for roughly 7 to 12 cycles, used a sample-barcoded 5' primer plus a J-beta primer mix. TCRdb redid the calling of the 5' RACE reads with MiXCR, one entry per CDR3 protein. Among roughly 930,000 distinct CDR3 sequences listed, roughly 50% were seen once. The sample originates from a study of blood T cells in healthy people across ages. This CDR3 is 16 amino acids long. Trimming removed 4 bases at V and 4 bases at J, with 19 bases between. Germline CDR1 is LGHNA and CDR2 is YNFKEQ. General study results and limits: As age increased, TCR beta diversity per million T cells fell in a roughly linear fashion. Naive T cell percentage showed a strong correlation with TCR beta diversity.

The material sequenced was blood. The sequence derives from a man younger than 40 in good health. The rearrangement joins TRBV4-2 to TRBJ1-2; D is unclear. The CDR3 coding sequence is TGTGCCAGCAGCCTCCGACGGCAAGATGACTCCTATGGCTACACCTTC. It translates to CASSLRRQDDSYGYTF.